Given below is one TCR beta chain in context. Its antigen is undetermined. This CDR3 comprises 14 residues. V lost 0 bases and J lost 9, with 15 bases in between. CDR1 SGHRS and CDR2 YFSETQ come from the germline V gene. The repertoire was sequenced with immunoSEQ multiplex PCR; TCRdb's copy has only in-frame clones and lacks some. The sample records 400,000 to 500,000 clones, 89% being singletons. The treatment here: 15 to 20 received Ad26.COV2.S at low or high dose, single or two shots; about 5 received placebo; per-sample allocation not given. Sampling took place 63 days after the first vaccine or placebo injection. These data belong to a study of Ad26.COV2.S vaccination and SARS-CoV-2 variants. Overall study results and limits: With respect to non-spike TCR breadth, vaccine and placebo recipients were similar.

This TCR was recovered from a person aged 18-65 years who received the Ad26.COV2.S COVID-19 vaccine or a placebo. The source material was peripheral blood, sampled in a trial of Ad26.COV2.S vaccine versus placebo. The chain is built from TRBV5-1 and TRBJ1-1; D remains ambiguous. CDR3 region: CASSLERVGTKAFF. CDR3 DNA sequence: TGCGCCAGCAGCTTGGAACGCGTTGGTACTAAAGCTTTCTTT.